This TCR beta chain was identified during a study of cytomegalovirus exposure and HLA in healthy donors. Study overall: Earlier work reported 110 million or so unique TCR beta sequences from about 179 million T cells. Study results and caveats: The investigators catalogued 164 TCR beta chains as cytomegalovirus-associated. In an earlier analysis, most TCR beta V segments were productive about 90% or about 30% of the time. An analysis was carried out at a later point. It showed that HLA-associated TCR beta chains were more clonally expanded than equally common non-associated chains.

This clone was counted between two and nine times. The antigen is undetermined. Germline loops: CDR1 SGHTA, CDR2 FQGNSA. Trimming took 4 bases from V and 8 from J, leaving 17 bases between them. The length of the CDR3 is 14 residues. PCR involved 60 Vbeta and 13 Jbeta primers. TCRdb's copy holds only in-frame clones and misses some; the assay was immunoSEQ multiplex PCR. Altogether about 160,000 clones are present, roughly 84% being singletons, with the ten largest covering roughly 1.9%. The source is a man aged 18 to 35 in good health and CMV-seronegative. Sequenced: PBMCs. The chain employs TRBV7-2 and TRBJ1-2; D is perhaps TRBD1 (5 bases). CDR3 loop: CASSSRQRLEGYTF. The CDR3 DNA reads TGTGCCAGCAGCTCCCGACAGCGCCTAGAGGGCTACACCTTC.